This T cell receptor beta chain derives from a study of post-analysis software for immune sequencing data. Regarding the study as a whole: Patients carried five TRBV segments more frequently than controls did, and TRBV5-6, TRBV5-1 and TRBV20-1 were among them.

Concerning this clonotype: The antigen is not known.

The CDR3 covers 14 residues. Presence of unique molecular identifiers characterized the TCR beta cDNA libraries. TCRdb ran MiXCR on the PCR reads and lists one entry per CDR3 protein. The data contain roughly 730,000 distinct CDR3 sequences, 25% to 30% of them singletons. The source material was blood. The receptor was isolated from a girl aged 10 to 17 with multiple sclerosis. The V and J genes are TRBV12-3 or TRBV12-4 and TRBJ2-5; D perhaps matches TRBD2 (5 bases). Near its end, the DNA agrees better with TRBJ2-7, so the J call may be wrong. CDR3 nucleotides: TGTGCCAGCAGTTTAGCCCGGGGATTCCACGAGCAGTACTTC. The encoded protein is CASSLARGFHEQYF.